Shown below are 17 T cell receptor beta chains from a single sample sequenced in a study of cytomegalovirus exposure and HLA in healthy donors. Amplification used 60 Vbeta primers and 13 Jbeta primers. This table comes from immunoSEQ multiplex PCR, and its TCRdb copy is limited to in-frame clones, with some not included. Among about 63,000 clones, around 68% were seen once, and the ten largest hold 20% to 30%. The sample consisted of PBMCs. Receptors were obtained from a man aged 50-60 years in good health and CMV-seropositive.

The CDR3 DNA follows: TGTGCCAGCAGCCAAGGAGACAACAGGGGGACAGGGGTATGGAAGTATGAAGAGACCCAGTACTTC. It encodes CASSQGDNRGTGVWKYEETQYF. The chain carries TRBV14 and TRBJ2-5; 10 nucleotides agree with TRBD1. The V gene's germline CDR1 is SGHDN and CDR2 FVKESK. The CDR3 runs 22 residues. The V segment lost 1 base and the J segment 3 bases; nucleotides outside the gene matches: 23.

The chain carries TRBV30 and TRBJ1-5; 8 bases map to TRBD1. V lost 1 base to trimming and J lost 6 bases; unmatched junction nucleotides: 5. Germline V CDR1 and CDR2: GTSNPN, SVGIG (reference sequence). There are 14 residues in the CDR3. The CDR3 sequence: CAWSAGGWGQPQHF. DNA of the CDR3: TGTGCCTGGAGTGCAGGGGGCTGGGGTCAGCCCCAGCATTTT.

This chain uses TRBV29-1 with TRBJ1-1, with 7 bases fitting TRBD1. The germline CDR1 and CDR2 sequences are SQVTM and ANQGSEA. This CDR3 spans 13 amino acids. J lost 7 bases, V lost 5 bases, and 10 bases had no gene match. CDR3 coding DNA: TGCAGCGTTAATAAGGGGGCGCGGGGTGAAGCTTTCTTT. As protein: CSVNKGARGEAFF.

The chain carries TRBV10-1 and TRBJ2-7; TRBD1 aligns across 8 bases. The J segment lost 7 bases and the V segment lost 11 bases, leaving 16 bases of the junction unmatched. Germline-derived CDR1 and CDR2 are WNHNN and SYGVQD (reference sequence). This CDR3 spans 14 amino acids. CDR3: CAAKEDGTGGEQYF. Here the CDR3 DNA reads TGCGCCGCTAAGGAGGACGGGACAGGAGGTGAGCAGTACTTC.

The chain joins TRBV19 to TRBJ2-1, with D perhaps matching TRBD2 (5 bases). Trimming took 5 bases from V and 8 from J, leaving 10 bases between them. This CDR3 has 12 amino acids. In germline, CDR1 is LNHDA, CDR2 SQIVND (reference sequence). The CDR3 DNA sequence: TGTGCCAGTAGTTCTAGCCGGGATGAGCAGTTCTTC. Its translation is CASSSSRDEQFF. Full variable domain (missing parts from reference TRBV19 and TRBJ2-1): DGGITQSPKYLFRKEGQNVTLSCEQNLNHDAMYWYRQDPGQGLRLIYYSQIVNDFQKGDIAEGYSVSREKKESFPLTVTSAQKNPTAFYLCASSSSRDEQFFGPGTRLTVL.

This chain links TRBV19 with TRBJ1-5; D is unresolved. The length of the CDR3 is 16 residues. The V end was cut by 5 bases, the J end by 3 bases, with 17 bases between. Germline V gene data show CDR1 as LNHDA and CDR2 as SQIVND (reference sequence). CDR3 in amino acids: CASSEGSGLVNQPQHF. The CDR3 DNA follows: TGTGCCAGTAGTGAAGGGAGTGGCTTGGTCAATCAGCCCCAGCATTTT. Full variable domain (outside the CDR3, taken from reference TRBV19 and TRBJ1-5): DGGITQSPKYLFRKEGQNVTLSCEQNLNHDAMYWYRQDPGQGLRLIYYSQIVNDFQKGDIAEGYSVSREKKESFPLTVTSAQKNPTAFYLCASSEGSGLVNQPQHFGDGTRLSIL.

This clone was observed a few times. In DNA, the CDR3 is TGTGCCAGCGGACGGGGACAGACCTACGAGCAGTACTTC. It encodes CASGRGQTYEQYF. The chain couples TRBV11-2 to TRBJ2-7; the match to TRBD1 covers 7 bases. With 8 bases clipped from V and 2 bases from J, the junction kept 6 bases outside the gene matches. This CDR3 has 13 amino acids. Germline CDR1 SGHAT, CDR2 FQNNGV.

The J gene is TRBJ1-4, the V gene TRBV6-6; D is possibly TRBD1 (6 bases). Germline lookup yields CDR1 MNHNY and CDR2 SVGAGI (reference sequence). This CDR3 spans 14 amino acids. V was trimmed by 6 bases and J by 3 bases, leaving 11 bases between them. The CDR3: CASRQQGSNEKLFF. The CDR3 nucleotides read TGTGCCAGCAGACAACAGGGTTCTAATGAAAAACTGTTTTTT.

The J gene is TRBJ2-1, the V gene TRBV5-8, with a possible D match to TRBD2 (7 bases). CDR3 length equals 15 residues. CDR1 and CDR2 from the germline V gene are SGHTS and YDEGEE. Between the trimmed V and J ends, which lost 1 base and 6 bases, there was a span of 14 bases. Written as DNA, the CDR3 is TGTGCCAGCAGCTTGCCGGGGGGCCGGAGCAATGAGCAGTTCTTC. This codes for CASSLPGGRSNEQFF.

The chain employs TRBV12-5 and TRBJ1-1, with D possibly matching TRBD1 (5 bases). The CDR3 spans 10 residues. The V gene lost 5 bases and the J gene lost 11 bases, with 9 bases spanning the gap. Germline V gene lookup returns CDR1 LGHNT and CDR2 FRNRAP. CDR3 in DNA: TGTGCTAGTGGTGCGGACACGGCTTTCTTT. Residues: CASGADTAFF. Drawing the rest from reference TRBV12-5 and TRBJ1-1, the complete variable domain is DARVTQTPRHKVTEMGQEVTMRCQPILGHNTVFWYRQTMMQGLELLAYFRNRAPLDDSGMPKDRFSAEMPDATLATLKIQPSEPRDSAVYFCASGADTAFFGQGTRLTVV.

The V call is TRBV5-4, the J call TRBJ2-5, with a possible D match to TRBD2 (6 bases). Trimming shortened V by 2 bases and J by 2 bases, and 10 bases separated the two germline ends. The CDR3 is made up of 14 amino acids. The germline V gene has CDR1 SGHNT and CDR2 YYREEE (reference sequence). The CDR3 region is CASSLRRGQETQYF. Here the CDR3 DNA reads TGTGCCAGCAGCTTAAGGCGGGGACAAGAGACCCAGTACTTC. Filled out from reference TRBV5-4 and TRBJ2-5, the complete variable domain reads ETGVTQSPTHLIKTRGQQVTLRCSSQSGHNTVSWYQQALGQGPQFIFQYYREEENGRGNFPPRFSGLQFPNYSSELNVNALELDDSALYLCASSLRRGQETQYFGPGTRLLVL.

The rearrangement uses TRBV30 and TRBJ2-3; 9 positions agree with TRBD2. Germline V gene data show CDR1 as GTSNPN and CDR2 as SVGIG (reference sequence). V gave up 8 bases and J gave up 5 bases; unmatched junction bases: 26. This CDR3 has 19 amino acids. The CDR3 DNA follows: TGTGCCACCACACCGTATTCAATAAGTCTAGCGGGGAGGAGAGATACGCAGTATTTT. It specifies CATTPYSISLAGRRDTQYF. Full variable domain (remainder filled in from reference TRBV30 and TRBJ2-3): SQTIHQWPATLVQPVGSPLSLECTVEGTSNPNLYWYRQAAGRGLQLLFYSVGIGQISSEVPQNLSASRPQDRQFILSSKKLLLSDSGFYLCATTPYSISLAGRRDTQYFGPGTRLTVL.

J is TRBJ2-7 and V is TRBV6-1, with 9 bases aligning to TRBD1. Per germline, CDR1 MNHNS and CDR2 SASEGT. This CDR3 contains 15 residues. Unmatched junction bases numbered 9, after V lost 6 bases and J lost 3 bases. The CDR3 sequence: CASRTDRGTNYEQYF. CDR3 bases: TGTGCCAGCAGGACTGACAGGGGGACAAACTACGAGCAGTACTTC.

The V and J genes are TRBV6-5 and TRBJ2-3; 8 positions match TRBD1. The V gene's germline CDR1 is MNHEY and CDR2 SVGAGI. The trim removed 5 bases at V and 5 bases at J, leaving 6 bases unmatched. The CDR3 spans 14 residues. CDR3 amino acids: CASSKRTGIDTQYF. CDR3 bases: TGTGCCAGCAGTAAGAGGACAGGGATAGATACGCAGTATTTT.

The chain couples TRBV21-1 to TRBJ2-3; no DNA check was done on the table's D call, TRBD1. TRBV21-1 is deemed a pseudogene. This CDR3 region has 15 residues. CDR3 loop: CASSKEGQGRDSQYF. In nucleotides, the CDR3 is TGTGCCAGCAGCAAAGAGGGACAGGGACGGGATTCGCAGTATTTT.

The count of this clone is one. This rearrangement joins TRBV7-2 to TRBJ2-7; 7 nucleotides align to TRBD1. V was clipped by 5 bases and J by 6 bases; unmatched bases: 13. The CDR3 is 15 residues long. CDR1 SGHTA and CDR2 FQGNSA come from the germline V gene. The CDR3 here is CASSPKWARQGEQYF. For the CDR3, the DNA is TGTGCCAGCAGCCCCAAGTGGGCGCGACAGGGCGAGCAGTACTTC.

The chain uses TRBV2 and TRBJ2-6; 9 bases align to TRBD1. The J segment lost 2 bases and the V segment lost 7 bases, leaving 3 bases of the junction unmatched. The CDR3 runs 15 residues. Germline CDR1 is SNHLY and CDR2 is FYNNEI. In nucleotides, the CDR3 is TGTGCCAGCAAGGGACAGGGTGCTGGGGCCAACGTCCTGACTTTC. The encoded protein is CASKGQGAGANVLTF.